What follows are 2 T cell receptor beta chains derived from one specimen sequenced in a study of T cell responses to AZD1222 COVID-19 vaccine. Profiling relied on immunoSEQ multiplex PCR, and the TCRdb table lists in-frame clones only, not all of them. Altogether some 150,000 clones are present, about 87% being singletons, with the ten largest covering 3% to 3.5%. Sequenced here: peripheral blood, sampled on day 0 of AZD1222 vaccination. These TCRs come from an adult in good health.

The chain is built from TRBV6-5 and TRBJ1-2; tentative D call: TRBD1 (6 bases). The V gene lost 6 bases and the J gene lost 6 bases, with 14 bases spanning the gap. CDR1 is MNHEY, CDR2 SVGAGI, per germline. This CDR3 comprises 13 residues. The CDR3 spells CASSPRGEHGYTF. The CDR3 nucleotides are TGTGCCAGCAGCCCGAGGGGGGAACATGGCTACACCTTC.

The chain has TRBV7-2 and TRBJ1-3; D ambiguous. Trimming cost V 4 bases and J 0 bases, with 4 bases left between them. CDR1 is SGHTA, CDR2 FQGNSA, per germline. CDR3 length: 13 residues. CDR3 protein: CASSSRSGNTIYF. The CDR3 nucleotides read TGTGCCAGCAGCTCCCGCTCTGGAAACACCATATATTTT. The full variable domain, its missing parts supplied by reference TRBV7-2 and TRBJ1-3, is GAGVSQSPSNKVTEKGKDVELRCDPISGHTALYWYRQSLGQGLEFLIYFQGNSAPDKSGLPSDRFSAERTGGSVSTLTIQRTQQEDSAVYLCASSSRSGNTIYFGEGSWLTVV.